This entry is about one T cell receptor (beta chain). This clone was counted a single time. Its antigen is currently not known. One base away there is no much larger clone; base qualities are not given. The immunoSEQ Assay, a bias-controlled multiplex PCR, was used to amplify TCRbeta CDR3 regions from genomic DNA. The authors' pipeline ran thus. The number of nucleated cells in each sample was estimated by amplification of reference gene primers within the assay. Sequence reads were collapsed and filtered to measure the absolute abundance of every unique TCRbeta CDR3 rearrangement. For each sample, productive Simpson clonality was calculated as the square root of Simpson's diversity index over productive rearrangements. TCRdb holds this immuneACCESS table with in-frame rearrangements only. Some clones are missing; in checked studies, unresolved V genes explain under half, and the rest has no known cause. The V and J calls and clone size are taken from that table; D and trimming were inferred from the DNA. This sample lists hundreds of thousands of clones; about 88% were detected once. The ten largest account for around 0.92% of the sample.

Counted from cysteine to phenylalanine, this CDR3 has 14 amino acids. Left in the record is the CDR3 DNA by itself, 42 bases read in frame from the first base. As encoded in the germline V gene, CDR1 is MNHEY while CDR2 is SVGAGI. Germline trimming amounts to 8 bases on V and 5 bases on J, with 11 as the count of junction bases outside the gene matches. In Seattle, one collaborating source enrolled patients while the infection was active and tracked those patients longitudinally over the course of disease. Each collaborating institution followed its own protocols to collect whole blood in K2EDTA tubes. Collaborator samples were shipped for TCRbeta analysis as frozen whole blood, isolated PBMCs, or DNA extracted from either sample type. The data are from a study of blood T cell repertoires in COVID-19 (dated by TCRdb to about 2020). Regarding the study in general: Samples covering the acute and convalescent phases of COVID-19 were provided by collaborators in the United States, Italy and Spain. Sample metadata almost always included a de-identified subject ID, COVID-19 status, age in years and sex. Where available, HLA class I and class II types were taken from metadata supplied by the sample provider and were not determined by assay-based typing. Deeply sampled blood TCRbeta repertoires from subjects exposed to, actively infected with, or recovered from COVID-19 were included in the dataset. Samples came from the ongoing ImmuneRACE study (first 160 participants) plus 1,254 subjects from 6 global collaborators. The repertoires were released in a freely available public database meant as a resource for research on the immune response to SARS-CoV-2. The material from the prospective study consisted of cDNA or gDNA derived from T cells, B-cell-depleted T cells, or PBMCs.

Paper-wide results and their limitations: Clinical and demographic metadata were provided uncurated, with the amount varying by source and participant.

The specimen was peripheral blood. The chain employs TRBV6-5 and TRBJ2-5, with 7 middle bases fitting TRBD2. This TCR derives from a man aged 18 to 29 with COVID-19, enrolled during active disease. The DNA reads TGTGCCAGCGGAGCAGTGATGGGGGGGGAGACCCAGTACTTC. This gives the protein CASGAVMGGETQYF.